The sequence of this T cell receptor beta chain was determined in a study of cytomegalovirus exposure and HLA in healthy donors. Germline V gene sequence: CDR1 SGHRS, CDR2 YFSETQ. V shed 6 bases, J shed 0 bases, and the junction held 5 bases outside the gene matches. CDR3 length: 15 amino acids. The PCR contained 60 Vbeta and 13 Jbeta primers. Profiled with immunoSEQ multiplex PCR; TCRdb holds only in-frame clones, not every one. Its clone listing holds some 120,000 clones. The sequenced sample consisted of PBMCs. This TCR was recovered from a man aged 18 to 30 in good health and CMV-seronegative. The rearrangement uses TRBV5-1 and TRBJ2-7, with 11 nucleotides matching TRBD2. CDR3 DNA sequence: TGCGCCAGCACCCCCGGACTAGCGGGCTCCTACGAGCAGTACTTC. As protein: CASTPGLAGSYEQYF.